A single sample gave rise to the 12 T cell receptor beta chains below, sequenced in a study of blood T cell repertoires in COVID-19. The repertoire was sequenced with immunoSEQ multiplex PCR; TCRdb's copy has only in-frame clones and lacks some. The table has roughly 200,000 clones, approximately 90% seen once. The sequencing sample was made of peripheral blood. These receptors were taken from a man aged 35 to 55 with active or convalescent COVID-19.

The chain joins TRBV6-5 to TRBJ1-2; D unresolved. The ends were cut back, 6 bases at V and 1 base at J, with 9 bases in the middle. CDR3 length: 13 amino acids. CDR1 and CDR2 from the germline V gene are MNHEY and SVGAGI. The CDR3 DNA follows: TGTGCCAGCAGCCAGACTGTTAACTATGGCTACACCTTC. It codes for CASSQTVNYGYTF.

The table lists this clone with a count of one. The CDR3 region is CATATDISTDTQYF. CDR3 in DNA: TGTGCCACCGCCACCGACATTAGCACAGATACGCAGTATTTT. J is TRBJ2-3 and V is TRBV6-5; D is undetermined. CDR3 length equals 14 residues. Trimming removed 10 bases at V and 0 bases at J, with 14 bases between. CDR1 and CDR2 (germline): MNHEY, SVGAGI.

The chain uses TRBV18 and TRBJ1-2, with D possibly TRBD1 on 5 matching bases. Trimming pared 1 base from V and 0 bases from J, leaving 12 bases between. Germline values: CDR1 KGHSH, CDR2 LQKENI. The CDR3 has 16 residues. The CDR3 here is CASSPRNDRANYGYTF. CDR3 bases: TGTGCCAGCTCACCACGGAACGACAGAGCTAACTATGGCTACACCTTC. The complete variable domain, with remaining parts taken from reference TRBV18 and TRBJ1-2, reads NAGVMQNPRHLVRRRGQEARLRCSPMKGHSHVYWYRQLPEEGLKFMVYLQKENIIDESGMPKERFSAEFPKEGPSILRIQQVVRGDSAAYFCASSPRNDRANYGYTFGSGTRLTVV.

The CDR3 region has the DNA TGCGCCAGCAGTCCAGGGGGCGGCGATCAGCCCCAGCATTTT. The encoded protein is CASSPGGGDQPQHF. The rearrangement joins TRBV5-1 to TRBJ1-5; 8 bases agree with TRBD1. With 5 bases clipped from V and 5 bases from J, the junction kept 6 bases outside the gene matches. Germline V gene data show CDR1 as SGHRS and CDR2 as YFSETQ. CDR3 length: 14 amino acids.

The genes are TRBV7-9 and TRBJ2-1; 10 nucleotides match TRBD2. Trimming at V came to 5 bases and at J to 7 bases, leaving 8 bases not matched to a gene. Germline CDR1 reads SEHNR; CDR2 reads FQNEAQ (reference sequence). This CDR3 is built from 15 residues. CDR3 amino acids: CASSGSGREWNEQFF. The CDR3, as DNA: TGTGCCAGCAGCGGCAGCGGGAGGGAATGGAATGAGCAGTTCTTC. The full variable domain, its missing parts supplied by reference TRBV7-9 and TRBJ2-1, is DTGVSQNPRHKITKRGQNVTFRCDPISEHNRLYWYRQTLGQGPEFLTYFQNEAQLEKSRLLSDRFSAERPKGSFSTLEIQRTEQGDSAMYLCASSGSGREWNEQFFGPGTRLTVL.

This clone was seen only a few times. The CDR3 reads CASSLGGGFGEPQHF. The CDR3, as DNA: TGTGCCAGCAGCTTGGGCGGGGGGTTCGGAGAGCCCCAGCATTTT. The chain combines TRBV7-9 with TRBJ1-5; TRBD1 is a possible D gene (5 bases). The CDR3 covers 15 residues. CDR1 and CDR2 (germline): SEHNR, FQNEAQ (reference sequence). Trimming shortened V by 3 bases and J by 8 bases, and 17 bases separated the two germline ends.

The chain employs TRBV27 and TRBJ2-6; tentatively, D is TRBD1 (5 bases). Between the trimmed V and J ends, which lost 5 bases and 0 bases, there was a span of 5 bases. Germline assignment: CDR1 MNHEY and CDR2 SMNVEV (reference sequence). The CDR3 has 14 residues. The CDR3, as DNA: TGTGCCAGCAGTGACAGCTCTGGGGCCAACGTCCTGACTTTC. Translating gives CASSDSSGANVLTF.

The chain links TRBV28 to TRBJ1-2, with TRBD1 identical over 10 bases. CDR1 MDHEN and CDR2 SYDVKM come from the germline V gene. V lost 5 bases to trimming and J lost 8 bases; unmatched junction nucleotides: 8. The CDR3 consists of 14 residues. In DNA, the CDR3 is TGTGCCAGCAGTCACGGGACAGGGGAGAAGGGCTACACCTTC. It specifies CASSHGTGEKGYTF.

The chain uses TRBV5-1 and TRBJ1-1, with 8 nucleotides matching TRBD1. The CDR3 is 14 amino acids. Germline CDR1 and CDR2: SGHRS and YFSETQ. Trimming removed 3 bases from V and 7 bases from J; junction bases left unmatched: 8. This CDR3 reads CASSSTGVKNEAFF. Here the CDR3 DNA reads TGCGCCAGCAGCTCGACAGGGGTTAAGAATGAAGCTTTCTTT.

The chain links TRBV3-1 (or the pseudogene TRBV3-2) to TRBJ2-7; 7 bases are shared with TRBD1. The germline CDR1 and CDR2 sequences are LGHDT and YNNKEL (reference sequence). The trim removed 1 base at V and 3 bases at J, leaving 9 bases unmatched. The CDR3 is made up of 16 amino acids. In DNA, the CDR3 is TGTGCCAGCAGCCAAGGTTGGGCAGGGGGACGCTACGAGCAGTACTTC. It specifies CASSQGWAGGRYEQYF.

The chain carries TRBV5-1 and TRBJ2-7, with 11 bases identical to TRBD2. CDR3 length: 15 residues. Trimming took 0 bases from V and 3 from J; bases not matched to a gene: 2. CDR1 is SGHRS and CDR2 is YFSETQ in the germline V gene. The CDR3 bases are TGCGCCAGCAGCTTGGGTACTAGCGGGGGCTACGAGCAGTACTTC. Its translation: CASSLGTSGGYEQYF. The full variable domain, in which reference TRBV5-1 and TRBJ2-7 provide the parts outside the CDR3, is KAGVTQTPRYLIKTRGQQVTLSCSPISGHRSVSWYQQTPGQGLQFLFEYFSETQRNKGNFPGRFSGRQFSNSRSEMNVSTLELGDSALYLCASSLGTSGGYEQYFGPGTRLTVT.

The chain recombines TRBV19 with TRBJ1-2; D not certain. The ends were cut back, 3 bases at V and 10 bases at J, with 18 bases in the middle. The CDR3 consists of 14 residues. The V gene's germline CDR1 is LNHDA and CDR2 SQIVND (reference sequence). The CDR3 protein is CASSIGGVLWYYTF. DNA for the CDR3: TGTGCCAGTAGTATCGGCGGGGTACTATGGTACTACACCTTC.